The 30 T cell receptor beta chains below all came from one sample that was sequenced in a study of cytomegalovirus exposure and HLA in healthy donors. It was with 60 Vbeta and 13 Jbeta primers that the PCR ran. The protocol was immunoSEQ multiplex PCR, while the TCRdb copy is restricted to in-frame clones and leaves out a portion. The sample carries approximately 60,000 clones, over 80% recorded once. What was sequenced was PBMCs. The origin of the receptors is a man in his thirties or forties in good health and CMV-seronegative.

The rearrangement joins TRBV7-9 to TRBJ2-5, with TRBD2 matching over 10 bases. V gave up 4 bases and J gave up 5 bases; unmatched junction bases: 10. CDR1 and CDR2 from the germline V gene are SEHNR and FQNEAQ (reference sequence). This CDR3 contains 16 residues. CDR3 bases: TGTGCCAGCAGCTCACGGCCTAGCGGGGGCAGGGAGACCCAGTACTTC. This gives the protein CASSSRPSGGRETQYF.

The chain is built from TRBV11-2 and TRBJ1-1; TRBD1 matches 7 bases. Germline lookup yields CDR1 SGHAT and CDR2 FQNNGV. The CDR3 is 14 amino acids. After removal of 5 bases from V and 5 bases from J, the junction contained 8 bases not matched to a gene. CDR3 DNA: TGTGCCAGCAGCCCACAGGGGATAAGAACTGAAGCTTTCTTT. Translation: CASSPQGIRTEAFF. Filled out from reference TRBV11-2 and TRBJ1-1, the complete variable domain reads EAGVAQSPRYKIIEKRQSVAFWCNPISGHATLYWYQQILGQGPKLLIQFQNNGVVDDSQLPKDRFSAERLKGVDSTLKIQPAKLEDSAVYLCASSPQGIRTEAFFGQGTRLTVV.

The CDR3 is CASSLANYGEDRGGYTF. The DNA for the CDR3 is TGTGCCAGCAGCTTGGCGAATTACGGGGAGGACAGGGGTGGCTACACCTTC. V is TRBV5-4 and J is TRBJ1-2; 9 positions agree with TRBD1. V was pared by 0 bases and J by 7 bases, with 13 bases of the junction left unmatched. The CDR3 length is 17 residues. Per germline, CDR1 SGHNT and CDR2 YYREEE (reference sequence).

CDR3 amino acids: CASSLAGNEQFF. The CDR3 DNA follows: TGCGCCAGCAGCTTGGCAGGTAATGAGCAGTTCTTC. The rearrangement joins TRBV5-1 to TRBJ2-1; D gene uncertain. CDR1 is SGHRS, CDR2 YFSETQ, per germline. V lost 0 bases to trimming and J lost 7 bases, with 5 bases between them. This CDR3 spans 12 amino acids. Full variable domain (outside the CDR3, taken from reference TRBV5-1 and TRBJ2-1): KAGVTQTPRYLIKTRGQQVTLSCSPISGHRSVSWYQQTPGQGLQFLFEYFSETQRNKGNFPGRFSGRQFSNSRSEMNVSTLELGDSALYLCASSLAGNEQFFGPGTRLTVL.

The CDR3: CASSLPQGIYGYTF. CDR3 coding DNA: TGCGCCAGCAGCTTGCCACAGGGGATTTATGGCTACACCTTC. The gene calls are TRBV5-1 and TRBJ1-2; 7 bases match TRBD1. Germline CDR1 and CDR2: SGHRS and YFSETQ. This CDR3 spans 14 amino acids. The junction had 5 bases not matched to a gene; V was cut back by 1 base and J by 5 bases. Supplemented by reference TRBV5-1 and TRBJ1-2, the full variable domain reads KAGVTQTPRYLIKTRGQQVTLSCSPISGHRSVSWYQQTPGQGLQFLFEYFSETQRNKGNFPGRFSGRQFSNSRSEMNVSTLELGDSALYLCASSLPQGIYGYTFGSGTRLTVV.

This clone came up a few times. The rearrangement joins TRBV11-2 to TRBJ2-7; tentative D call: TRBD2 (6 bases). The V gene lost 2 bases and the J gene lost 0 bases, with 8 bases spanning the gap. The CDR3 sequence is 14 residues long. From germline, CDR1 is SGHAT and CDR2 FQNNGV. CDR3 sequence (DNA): TGTGCCAGCAGCTTATCCGGGGGCTCCTACGAGCAGTACTTC. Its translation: CASSLSGGSYEQYF.

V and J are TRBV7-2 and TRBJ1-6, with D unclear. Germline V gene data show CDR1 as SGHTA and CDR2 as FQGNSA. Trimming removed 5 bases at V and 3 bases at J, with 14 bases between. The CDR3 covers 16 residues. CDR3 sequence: CASSPRTGSYNSPLHF. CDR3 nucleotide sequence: TGTGCCAGCAGCCCGAGGACGGGAAGCTATAATTCACCCCTCCACTTT.

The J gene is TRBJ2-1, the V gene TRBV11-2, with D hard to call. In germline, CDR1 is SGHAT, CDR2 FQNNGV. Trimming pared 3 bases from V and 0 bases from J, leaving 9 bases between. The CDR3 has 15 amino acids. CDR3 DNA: TGTGCCAGCAGCTTTTTTGGAGACTCCTACAATGAGCAGTTCTTC. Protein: CASSFFGDSYNEQFF.

The CDR3 reads CASSEVGGRVDEQFF. For the CDR3, the DNA is TGTGCCAGCAGTGAAGTCGGGGGTCGAGTCGATGAGCAGTTCTTC. This chain connects TRBV2 to TRBJ2-1, with a tentative D call TRBD2 (6 bases). The CDR3 sequence is 15 residues long. Deletions cut 1 base from V and 8 bases from J, with 15 bases between. Germline V gene sequence: CDR1 SNHLY, CDR2 FYNNEI.

The CDR3 region is CASSPGSGGTEAFF. For the CDR3, the DNA is TGTGCCAGCAGCCCAGGGTCGGGGGGGACTGAAGCTTTCTTT. The chain combines TRBV7-3 with TRBJ1-1; D perhaps matches TRBD1 (5 bases). The CDR3 consists of 14 residues. In germline, CDR1 is SGHTA, CDR2 FQGTGA. The V gene lost 5 bases and the J gene lost 5 bases, with 15 bases spanning the gap.

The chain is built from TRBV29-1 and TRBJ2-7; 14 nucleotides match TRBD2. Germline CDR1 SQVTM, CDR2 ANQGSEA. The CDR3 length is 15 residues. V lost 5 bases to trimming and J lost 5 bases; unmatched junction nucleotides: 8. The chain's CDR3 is CSVRLAGGPLNEQYF. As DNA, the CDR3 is TGCAGCGTTAGACTAGCGGGAGGGCCTCTCAACGAGCAGTACTTC.

CDR3 nucleotide sequence: TGTGCCAGCAGCACCCGGACTAGCATGACGAGAGAGACCCAGTACTTC. It specifies CASSTRTSMTRETQYF. The chain couples TRBV7-8 to TRBJ2-5; TRBD2 matches 8 bases. Unmatched junction bases numbered 12, after V lost 5 bases and J lost 4 bases. The germline V gene encodes CDR1 SGHVS and CDR2 FQNEAQ. This CDR3 contains 16 residues.

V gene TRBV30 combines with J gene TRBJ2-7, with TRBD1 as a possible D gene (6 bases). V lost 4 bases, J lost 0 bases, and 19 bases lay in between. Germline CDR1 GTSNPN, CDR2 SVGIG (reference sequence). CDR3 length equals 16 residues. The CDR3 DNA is TGTGCCTGGAAATCTCTCAGGACAGCTGACTCCTACGAGCAGTACTTC. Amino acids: CAWKSLRTADSYEQYF.

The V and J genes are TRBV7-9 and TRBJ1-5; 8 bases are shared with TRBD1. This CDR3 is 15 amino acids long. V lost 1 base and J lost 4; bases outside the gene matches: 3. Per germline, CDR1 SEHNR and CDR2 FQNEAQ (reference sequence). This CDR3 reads CASSLVQGANQPQHF. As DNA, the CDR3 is TGTGCCAGCAGCTTAGTCCAGGGGGCAAATCAGCCCCAGCATTTT.

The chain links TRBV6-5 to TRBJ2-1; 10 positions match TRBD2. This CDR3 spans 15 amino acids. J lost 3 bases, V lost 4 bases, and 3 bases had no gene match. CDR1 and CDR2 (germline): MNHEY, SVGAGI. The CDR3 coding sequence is TGTGCCAGCAGTTTGAGCGGGAGGGTCTACAATGAGCAGTTCTTC. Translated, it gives CASSLSGRVYNEQFF.

The chain's CDR3 is CASSLASGTVGQFF. The CDR3 nucleotides read TGCGCCAGCAGCTTGGCGTCTGGGACAGTTGGGCAGTTCTTC. V gene TRBV5-1 combines with J gene TRBJ2-1, with 7 positions matching TRBD1. Germline V lookup: CDR1 SGHRS, CDR2 YFSETQ. The CDR3 length is 14 residues. With 0 bases clipped from V and 12 bases from J, the junction kept 9 bases outside the gene matches. Full variable domain (remainder filled in from reference TRBV5-1 and TRBJ2-1): KAGVTQTPRYLIKTRGQQVTLSCSPISGHRSVSWYQQTPGQGLQFLFEYFSETQRNKGNFPGRFSGRQFSNSRSEMNVSTLELGDSALYLCASSLASGTVGQFFGPGTRLTVL.

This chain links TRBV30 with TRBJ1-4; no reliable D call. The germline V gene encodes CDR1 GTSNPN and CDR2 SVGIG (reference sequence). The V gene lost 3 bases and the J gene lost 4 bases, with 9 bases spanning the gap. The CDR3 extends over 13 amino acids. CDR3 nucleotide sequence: TGTGCCTGGAGCGGGAACTATAATGAAAAACTGTTTTTT. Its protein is CAWSGNYNEKLFF.

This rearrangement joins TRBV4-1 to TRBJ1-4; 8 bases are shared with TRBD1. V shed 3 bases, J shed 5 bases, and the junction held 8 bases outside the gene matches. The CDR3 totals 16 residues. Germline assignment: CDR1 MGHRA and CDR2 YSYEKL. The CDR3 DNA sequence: TGCGCCAGCAGCCAGATAGGACAGGGTGGGAATGAAAAACTGTTTTTT. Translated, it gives CASSQIGQGGNEKLFF.

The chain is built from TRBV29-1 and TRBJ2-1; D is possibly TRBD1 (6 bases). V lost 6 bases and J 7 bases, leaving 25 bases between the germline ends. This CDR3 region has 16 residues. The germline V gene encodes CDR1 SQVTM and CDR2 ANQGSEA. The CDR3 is CSVHSPSDSAWNEQFF. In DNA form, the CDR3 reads TGCAGCGTCCATAGTCCCTCGGACAGCGCCTGGAATGAGCAGTTCTTC.

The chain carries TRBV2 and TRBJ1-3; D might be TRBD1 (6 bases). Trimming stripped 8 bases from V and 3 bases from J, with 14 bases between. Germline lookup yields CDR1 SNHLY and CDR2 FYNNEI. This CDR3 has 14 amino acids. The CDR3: CASRLGAGGNTIYF. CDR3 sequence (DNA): TGTGCCAGCCGATTGGGGGCAGGTGGAAACACCATATATTTT.

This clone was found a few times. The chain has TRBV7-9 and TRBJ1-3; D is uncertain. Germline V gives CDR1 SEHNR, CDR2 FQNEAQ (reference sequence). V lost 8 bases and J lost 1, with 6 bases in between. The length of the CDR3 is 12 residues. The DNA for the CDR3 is TGTGCCAGCTTGTATTCTGGAAACACCATATATTTT. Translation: CASLYSGNTIYF.

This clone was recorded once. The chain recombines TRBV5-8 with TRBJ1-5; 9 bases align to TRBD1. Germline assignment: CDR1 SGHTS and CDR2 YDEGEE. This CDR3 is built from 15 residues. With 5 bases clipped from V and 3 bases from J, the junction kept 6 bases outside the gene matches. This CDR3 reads CASSSRDRDNQPQHF. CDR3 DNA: TGTGCCAGCAGTTCCCGGGACAGGGACAATCAGCCCCAGCATTTT.

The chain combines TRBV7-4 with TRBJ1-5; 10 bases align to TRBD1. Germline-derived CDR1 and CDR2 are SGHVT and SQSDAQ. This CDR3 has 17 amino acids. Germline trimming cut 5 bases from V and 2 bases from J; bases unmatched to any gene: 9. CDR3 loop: CASSPPGQGDRNQPQHF. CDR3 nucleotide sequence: TGTGCCAGCAGCCCTCCCGGACAGGGGGATCGCAATCAGCCCCAGCATTTT.

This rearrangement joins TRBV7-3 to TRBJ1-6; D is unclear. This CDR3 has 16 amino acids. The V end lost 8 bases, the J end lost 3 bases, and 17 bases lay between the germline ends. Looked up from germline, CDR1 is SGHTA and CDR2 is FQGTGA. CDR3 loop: CASLSWRVNYNSPLHF. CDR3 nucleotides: TGTGCCAGCCTTTCCTGGCGGGTTAACTATAATTCACCCCTCCACTTT.

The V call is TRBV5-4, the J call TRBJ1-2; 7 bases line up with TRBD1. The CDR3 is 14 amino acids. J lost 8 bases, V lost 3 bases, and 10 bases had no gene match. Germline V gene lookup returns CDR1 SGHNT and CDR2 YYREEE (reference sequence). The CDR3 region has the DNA TGTGCCAGCAGCTCGTCAGACAGGGTGGGAGGCTACACCTTC. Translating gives CASSSSDRVGGYTF.

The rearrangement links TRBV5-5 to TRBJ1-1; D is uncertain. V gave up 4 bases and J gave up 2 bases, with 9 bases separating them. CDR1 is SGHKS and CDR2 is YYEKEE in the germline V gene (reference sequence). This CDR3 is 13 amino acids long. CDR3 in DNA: TGTGCCAGCAGCATACAGATCAACACTGAAGCTTTCTTT. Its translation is CASSIQINTEAFF.

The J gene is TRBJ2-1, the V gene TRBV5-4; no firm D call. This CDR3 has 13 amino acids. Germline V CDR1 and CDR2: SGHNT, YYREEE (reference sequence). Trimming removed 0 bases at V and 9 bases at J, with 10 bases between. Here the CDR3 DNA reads TGTGCCAGCAGCTTGGTGGAATCGGGTGAGCAGTTCTTC. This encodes CASSLVESGEQFF.

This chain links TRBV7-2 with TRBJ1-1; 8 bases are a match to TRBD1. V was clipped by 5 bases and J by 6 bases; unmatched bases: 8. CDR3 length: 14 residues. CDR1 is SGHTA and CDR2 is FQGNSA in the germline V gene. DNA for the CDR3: TGTGCCAGCAGCGCCGACAGGGGCTATCCTGAAGCTTTCTTT. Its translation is CASSADRGYPEAFF.

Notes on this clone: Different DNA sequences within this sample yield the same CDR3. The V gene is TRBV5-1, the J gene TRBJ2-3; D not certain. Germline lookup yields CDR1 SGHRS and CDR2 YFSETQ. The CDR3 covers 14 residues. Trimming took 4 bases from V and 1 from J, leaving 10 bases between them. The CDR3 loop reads CASSPTSGTDTQYF. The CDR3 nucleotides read TGCGCCAGCAGCCCGACCAGCGGCACAGATACGCAGTATTTT. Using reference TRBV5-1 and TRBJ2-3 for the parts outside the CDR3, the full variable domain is KAGVTQTPRYLIKTRGQQVTLSCSPISGHRSVSWYQQTPGQGLQFLFEYFSETQRNKGNFPGRFSGRQFSNSRSEMNVSTLELGDSALYLCASSPTSGTDTQYFGPGTRLTVL.

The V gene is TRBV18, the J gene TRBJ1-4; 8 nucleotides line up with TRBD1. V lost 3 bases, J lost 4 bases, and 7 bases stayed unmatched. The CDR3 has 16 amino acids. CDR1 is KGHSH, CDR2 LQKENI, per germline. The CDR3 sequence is CASSPLWGQDNEKLFF. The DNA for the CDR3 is TGTGCCAGCTCACCCCTTTGGGGACAGGATAATGAAAAACTGTTTTTT.